This T cell receptor beta chain is from a study of human T cells and chemical hapten exposure. Findings of the study overall: Once DPC sensitization occurred, TCRs above 1 in 1000 frequency showed no change.

TCRdb used MiXCR to reprocess the RACE reads, holding one entry per CDR3 protein. The table has roughly 80,000 distinct CDR3 sequences, approximately 8.1% seen once; the top ten hold 1.7%. Looked up from germline, CDR1 is MNHNY and CDR2 is SVGAGI (reference sequence). The CDR3 loop spans 14 amino acids. V was pared by 0 bases and J by 2 bases, with 7 bases between. This sample's time point: healthy volunteer bleed at 6 weeks. Total RNA was extracted from unfractionated whole blood. The sample holds many counts of this clonotype. Antigen: not known. The V and J genes are TRBV6-6 and TRBJ1-1, with no clear D. Sequencing used whole blood. This TCR was recovered from a female donor in good health. Some clones in this sample may be carry-over from other donors' samples. CDR3 nucleotides: TGTGCCAGCAGTTACTCGATTCCCAACACTGAAGCTTTCTTT. This codes for CASSYSIPNTEAFF.